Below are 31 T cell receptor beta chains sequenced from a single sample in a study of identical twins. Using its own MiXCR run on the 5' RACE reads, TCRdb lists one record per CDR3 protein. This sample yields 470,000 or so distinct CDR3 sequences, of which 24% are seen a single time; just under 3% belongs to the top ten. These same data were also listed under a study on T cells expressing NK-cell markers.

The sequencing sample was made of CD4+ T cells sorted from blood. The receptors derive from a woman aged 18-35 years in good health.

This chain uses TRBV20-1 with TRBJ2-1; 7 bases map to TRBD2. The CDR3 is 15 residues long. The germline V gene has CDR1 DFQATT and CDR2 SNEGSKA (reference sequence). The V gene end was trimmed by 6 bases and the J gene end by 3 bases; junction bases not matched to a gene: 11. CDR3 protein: CSASPGRVGYNEQFF. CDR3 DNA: TGCAGTGCCTCCCCTGGGAGGGTCGGCTACAATGAGCAGTTCTTC.

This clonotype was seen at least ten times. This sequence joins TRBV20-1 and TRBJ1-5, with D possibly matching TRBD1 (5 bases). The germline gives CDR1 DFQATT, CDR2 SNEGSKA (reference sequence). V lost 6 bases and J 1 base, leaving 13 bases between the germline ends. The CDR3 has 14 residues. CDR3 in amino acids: CSARPGGSNQPQHF. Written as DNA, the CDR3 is TGCAGTGCCAGGCCCGGGGGGAGCAATCAGCCCCAGCATTTT.

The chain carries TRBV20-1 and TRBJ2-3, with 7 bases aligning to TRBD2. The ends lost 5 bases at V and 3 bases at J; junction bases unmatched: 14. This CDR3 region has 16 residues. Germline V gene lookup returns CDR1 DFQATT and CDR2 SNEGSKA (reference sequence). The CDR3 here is CSAQGGEARMTDTQYF. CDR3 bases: TGCAGTGCTCAGGGAGGGGAGGCCCGAATGACAGATACGCAGTATTTT.

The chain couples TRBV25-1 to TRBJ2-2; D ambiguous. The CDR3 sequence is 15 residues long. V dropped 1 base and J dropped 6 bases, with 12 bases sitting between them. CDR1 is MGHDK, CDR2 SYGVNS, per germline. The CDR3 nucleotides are TGTGCCAGCAGTGAATTCTGGATGGGCCCCGGGGAGCTGTTTTTT. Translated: CASSEFWMGPGELFF.

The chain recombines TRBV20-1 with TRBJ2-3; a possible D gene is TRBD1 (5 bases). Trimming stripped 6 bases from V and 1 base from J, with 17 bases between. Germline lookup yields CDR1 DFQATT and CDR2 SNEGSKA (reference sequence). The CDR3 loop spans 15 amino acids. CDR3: CSATPTARGTDTQYF. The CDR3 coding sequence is TGCAGTGCAACTCCCACAGCCAGGGGCACAGATACGCAGTATTTT.

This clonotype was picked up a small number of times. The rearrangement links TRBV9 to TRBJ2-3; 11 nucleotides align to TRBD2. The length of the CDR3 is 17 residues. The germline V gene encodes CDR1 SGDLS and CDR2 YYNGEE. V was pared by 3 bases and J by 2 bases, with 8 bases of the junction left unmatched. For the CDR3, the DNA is TGTGCCAGCAGCGCCTCTAGCGGGGGGCGCTTCACAGATACGCAGTATTTT. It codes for CASSASSGGRFTDTQYF.

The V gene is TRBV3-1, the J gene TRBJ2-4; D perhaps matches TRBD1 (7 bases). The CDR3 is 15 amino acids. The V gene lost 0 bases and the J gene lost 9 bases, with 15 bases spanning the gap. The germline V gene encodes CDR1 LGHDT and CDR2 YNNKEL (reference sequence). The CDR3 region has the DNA TGTGCCAGCAGCCAAGAACCCGGAGGGGGCGGCATTCAGTACTTC. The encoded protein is CASSQEPGGGGIQYF.

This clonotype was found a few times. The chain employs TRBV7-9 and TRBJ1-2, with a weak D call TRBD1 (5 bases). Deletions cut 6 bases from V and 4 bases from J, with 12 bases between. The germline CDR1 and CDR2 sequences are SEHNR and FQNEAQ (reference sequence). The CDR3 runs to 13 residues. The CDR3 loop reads CASSWTSTYGYTF. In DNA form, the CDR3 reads TGTGCCAGCAGTTGGACATCTACCTATGGCTACACCTTC.

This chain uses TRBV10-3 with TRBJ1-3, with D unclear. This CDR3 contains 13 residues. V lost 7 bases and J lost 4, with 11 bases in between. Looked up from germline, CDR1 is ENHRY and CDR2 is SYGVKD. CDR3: CAITGPGGNTIYF. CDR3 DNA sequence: TGTGCCATCACCGGGCCTGGCGGAAACACCATATATTTT.

This CDR3 is CASSQEVAQTRSYGYTF. The CDR3, as DNA: TGTGCCAGCAGCCAAGAGGTAGCACAGACCCGTAGCTATGGCTACACCTTC. The V call is TRBV4-2, the J call TRBJ1-2, with D uncertain. Trimming shortened V by 0 bases and J by 4 bases, and 18 bases separated the two germline ends. The V gene's germline CDR1 is LGHNA and CDR2 YNFKEQ. CDR3 length: 17 amino acids.

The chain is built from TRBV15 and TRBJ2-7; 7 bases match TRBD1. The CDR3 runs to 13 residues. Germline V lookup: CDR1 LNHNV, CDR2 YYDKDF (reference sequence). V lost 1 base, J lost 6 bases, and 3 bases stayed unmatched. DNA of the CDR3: TGTGCCACCAGCAGAGCACAGGGGCGCGAGCAGTACTTC. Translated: CATSRAQGREQYF.

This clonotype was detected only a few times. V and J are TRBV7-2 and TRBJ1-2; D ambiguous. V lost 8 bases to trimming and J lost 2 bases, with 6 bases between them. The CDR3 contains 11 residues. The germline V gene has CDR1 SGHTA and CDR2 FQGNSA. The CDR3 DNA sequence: TGTGCCAGCCAGGCCAACTATGGCTACACCTTC. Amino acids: CASQANYGYTF. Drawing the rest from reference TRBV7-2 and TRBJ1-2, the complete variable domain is GAGVSQSPSNKVTEKGKDVELRCDPISGHTALYWYRQSLGQGLEFLIYFQGNSAPDKSGLPSDRFSAERTGGSVSTLTIQRTQQEDSAVYLCASQANYGYTFGSGTRLTVV.

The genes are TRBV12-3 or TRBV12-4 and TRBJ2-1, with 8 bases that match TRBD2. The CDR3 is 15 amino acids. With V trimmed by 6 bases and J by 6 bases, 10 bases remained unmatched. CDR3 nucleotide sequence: TGTGCCAGCAGCCATAGCGGGATTCTGCCCAATGAGCAGTTCTTC. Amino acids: CASSHSGILPNEQFF.

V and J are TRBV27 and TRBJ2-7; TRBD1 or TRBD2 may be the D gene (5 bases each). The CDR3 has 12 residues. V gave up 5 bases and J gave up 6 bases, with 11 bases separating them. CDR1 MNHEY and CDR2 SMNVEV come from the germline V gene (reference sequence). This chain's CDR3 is CASSNRGAEQYF. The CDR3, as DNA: TGTGCCAGCAGTAACCGAGGGGCCGAGCAGTACTTC.

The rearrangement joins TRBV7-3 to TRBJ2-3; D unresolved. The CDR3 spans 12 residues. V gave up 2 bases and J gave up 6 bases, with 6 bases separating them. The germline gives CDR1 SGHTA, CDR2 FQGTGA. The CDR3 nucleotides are TGTGCCAGCAGCTTAGATCGGGATACGCAGTATTTT. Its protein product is CASSLDRDTQYF.

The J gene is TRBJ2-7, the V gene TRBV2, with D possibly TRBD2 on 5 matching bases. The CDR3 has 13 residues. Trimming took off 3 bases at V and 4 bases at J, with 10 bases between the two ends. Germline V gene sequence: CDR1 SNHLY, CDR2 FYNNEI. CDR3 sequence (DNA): TGTGCCAGCAGTGAGCCCAGGAGGTACGAGCAGTACTTC. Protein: CASSEPRRYEQYF.

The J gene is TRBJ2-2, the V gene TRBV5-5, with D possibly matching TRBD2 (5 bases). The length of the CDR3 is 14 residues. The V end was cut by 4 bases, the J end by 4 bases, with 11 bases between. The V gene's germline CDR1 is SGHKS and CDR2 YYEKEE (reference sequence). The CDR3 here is CASSPGLITGELFF. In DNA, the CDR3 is TGTGCCAGCAGCCCTGGACTGATCACCGGGGAGCTGTTTTTT.

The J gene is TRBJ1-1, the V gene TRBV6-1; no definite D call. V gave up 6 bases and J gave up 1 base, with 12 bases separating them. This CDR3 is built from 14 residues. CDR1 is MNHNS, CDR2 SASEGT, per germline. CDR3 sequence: CASRTARRNTEAFF. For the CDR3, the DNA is TGTGCCAGCAGAACCGCCAGGCGGAACACTGAAGCTTTCTTT.

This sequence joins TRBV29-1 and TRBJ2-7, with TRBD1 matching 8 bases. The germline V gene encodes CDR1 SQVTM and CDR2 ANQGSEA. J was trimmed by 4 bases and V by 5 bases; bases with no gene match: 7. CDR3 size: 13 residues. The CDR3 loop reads CSVSWTGNYEQYF. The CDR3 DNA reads TGCAGCGTTAGCTGGACAGGGAATTACGAGCAGTACTTC.

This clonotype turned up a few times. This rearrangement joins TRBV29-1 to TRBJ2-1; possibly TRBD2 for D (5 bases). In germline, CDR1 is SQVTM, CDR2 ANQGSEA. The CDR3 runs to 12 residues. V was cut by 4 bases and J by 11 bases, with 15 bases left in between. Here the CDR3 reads CSVAVRANQQFF. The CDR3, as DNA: TGCAGCGTTGCAGTGCGGGCGAACCAGCAGTTCTTC.

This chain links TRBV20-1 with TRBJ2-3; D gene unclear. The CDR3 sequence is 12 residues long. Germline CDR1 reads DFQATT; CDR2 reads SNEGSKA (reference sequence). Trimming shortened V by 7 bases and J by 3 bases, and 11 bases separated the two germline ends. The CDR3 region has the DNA TGCAGTGGTGGAGCGAGGACAGATACGCAGTATTTT. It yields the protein CSGGARTDTQYF.

This chain's CDR3 is CASSSTSGALSNEQFF. The CDR3 DNA sequence: TGTGCCAGCAGCTCGACTAGCGGGGCCTTAAGCAATGAGCAGTTCTTC. This sequence joins TRBV2 and TRBJ2-1, with 11 bases aligning to TRBD2. Germline CDR1 and CDR2: SNHLY and FYNNEI. J was trimmed by 6 bases and V by 6 bases; bases with no gene match: 10. This CDR3 region has 16 residues.

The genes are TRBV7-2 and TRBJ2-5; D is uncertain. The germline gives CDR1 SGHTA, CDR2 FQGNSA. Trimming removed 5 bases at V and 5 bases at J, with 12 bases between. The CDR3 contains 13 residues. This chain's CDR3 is CASSQLLGETQYF. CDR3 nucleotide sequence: TGTGCCAGCAGCCAATTGTTGGGGGAGACCCAGTACTTC.

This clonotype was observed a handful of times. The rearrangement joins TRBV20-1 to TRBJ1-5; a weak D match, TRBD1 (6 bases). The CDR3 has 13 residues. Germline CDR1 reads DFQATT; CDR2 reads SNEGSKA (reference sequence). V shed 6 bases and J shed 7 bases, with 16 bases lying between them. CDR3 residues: CSATDGGLQPQHF. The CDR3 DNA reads TGCAGTGCCACGGACGGGGGGCTGCAGCCCCAGCATTTT.

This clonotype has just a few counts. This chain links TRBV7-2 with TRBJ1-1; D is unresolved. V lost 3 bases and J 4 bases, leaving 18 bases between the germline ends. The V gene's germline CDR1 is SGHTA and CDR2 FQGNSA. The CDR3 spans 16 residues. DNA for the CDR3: TGTGCCAGCAGCTTTTTAGCAGGCGGATATAGCACTGAAGCTTTCTTT. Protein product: CASSFLAGGYSTEAFF.

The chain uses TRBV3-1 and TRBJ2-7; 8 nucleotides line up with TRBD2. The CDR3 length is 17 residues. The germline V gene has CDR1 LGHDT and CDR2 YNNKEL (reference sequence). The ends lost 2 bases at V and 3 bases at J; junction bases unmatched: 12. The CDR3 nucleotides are TGTGCCAGCAGCCAACTAGAGCAGATAGCGGGGCACTACGAGCAGTACTTC. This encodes CASSQLEQIAGHYEQYF.

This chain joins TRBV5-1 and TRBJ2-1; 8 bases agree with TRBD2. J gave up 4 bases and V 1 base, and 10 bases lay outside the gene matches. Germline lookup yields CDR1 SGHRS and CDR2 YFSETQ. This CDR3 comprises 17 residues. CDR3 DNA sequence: TGCGCCAGCAGCTTGAGGAGGGCAGCGGGGGCATACAATGAGCAGTTCTTC. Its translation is CASSLRRAAGAYNEQFF.

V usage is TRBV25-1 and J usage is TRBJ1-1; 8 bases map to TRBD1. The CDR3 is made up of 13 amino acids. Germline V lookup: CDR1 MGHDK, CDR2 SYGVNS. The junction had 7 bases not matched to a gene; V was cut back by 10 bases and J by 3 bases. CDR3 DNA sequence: TGTGCCACTGTGGACAGGGTTCACACTGAAGCTTTCTTT. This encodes CATVDRVHTEAFF.

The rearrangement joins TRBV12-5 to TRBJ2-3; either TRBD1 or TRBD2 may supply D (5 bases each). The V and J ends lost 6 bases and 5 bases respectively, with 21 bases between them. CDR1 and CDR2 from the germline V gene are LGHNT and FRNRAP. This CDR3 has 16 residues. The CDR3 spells CASGPGRSGLGDTQYF. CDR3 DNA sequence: TGTGCTAGTGGCCCGGGACGGAGTGGTTTAGGAGATACGCAGTATTTT.

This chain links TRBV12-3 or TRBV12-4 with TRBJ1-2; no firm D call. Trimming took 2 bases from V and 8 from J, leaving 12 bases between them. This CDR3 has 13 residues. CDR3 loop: CASSLMGGRGYTF. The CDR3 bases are TGTGCCAGCAGTTTAATGGGAGGACGGGGCTACACCTTC.

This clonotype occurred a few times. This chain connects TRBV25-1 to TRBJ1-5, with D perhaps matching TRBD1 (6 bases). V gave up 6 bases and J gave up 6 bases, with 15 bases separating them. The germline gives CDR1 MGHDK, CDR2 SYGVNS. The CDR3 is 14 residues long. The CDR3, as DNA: TGTGCCAGCAGCGAGATGGGGGGCACTCAGCCCCAGCATTTT. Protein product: CASSEMGGTQPQHF.